This T cell receptor (beta chain) was profiled in a study of CD8 T cells in Susac syndrome. Study findings and constraints: Clonal expansion was not observed in the Susac syndrome CD4+ T cell repertoires. The study admitted that it had a relatively small number of individuals in its TCR sequencing and HLA analysis.

Sequencing of TCR beta was carried out in blood CD8+ and CD4+ T cells. The RNA, about 0.5 to 1 ug, was put through reverse transcription using random hexamers. A multiplex approach, immunoSEQ multiplex PCR, amplified TCR beta CDR3 across 54 Vbeta and 13 Jbeta. MiXCR, applied by TCRdb to the immunoSEQ multiplex PCR reads, yields one record per CDR3 protein. The table has some 150,000 distinct CDR3 sequences, approximately 95% seen once; the top ten hold 0.16%. Trimming at V came to 1 base and at J to 2 bases, leaving 1 base not matched to a gene. The germline gives CDR1 LGHDT, CDR2 YNNKEL (reference sequence). The CDR3 extends over 15 amino acids. Comments on this clonotype: Its specificity is unknown.

The J gene is TRBJ1-5, the V gene TRBV3-1; TRBD1 matches at 8 bases. This clonotype was sampled from a human donor with Susac syndrome. Material for sequencing was CD4+ T cells from PBMCs. CDR3 sequence: CASSQAGGGNQPQHF. DNA for the CDR3: TGTGCCAGCAGCCAAGCAGGGGGCGGCAATCAGCCCCAGCATTTT.